These 15 T cell receptor beta chains were sequenced from one sample in a study of shared clonotypes between healthy human individuals (TCRdb year 2020). The receptor library was made with the immunoSEQ multiplex PCR assay. TCRdb re-hosts the immuneACCESS table, in-frame sequences only. Its copies lack some clones; in the studies checked, an unresolved V gene accounts for under half of them, and the cause for the rest is not known. In this sample the table shows about a million clones, approximately 76% of which occur a single time. The ten largest clones represent less than 1.5% of the sample. The material sequenced was memory CD4+ T cells sorted from blood. This specimen's cell subset or site label, per the study, means: CD45RA-negative fraction. The source of these receptors is a man between 18 and 29 years old in good health.

This clone was found many times. The same CDR3 also results from other DNA sequences found in this sample. V gene TRBV19 combines with J gene TRBJ2-2; D is perhaps TRBD2 (5 bases). Germline values: CDR1 LNHDA, CDR2 SQIVND (reference sequence). This CDR3 spans 15 amino acids. Trimming pared 3 bases from V and 1 base from J, leaving 9 bases between. The CDR3 protein is CASSIVGMNTGELFF. The CDR3 DNA reads TGTGCCAGTAGTATCGTCGGGATGAACACCGGGGAGCTGTTTTTT. Complete variable domain (other parts from reference TRBV19 and TRBJ2-2): DGGITQSPKYLFRKEGQNVTLSCEQNLNHDAMYWYRQDPGQGLRLIYYSQIVNDFQKGDIAEGYSVSREKKESFPLTVTSAQKNPTAFYLCASSIVGMNTGELFFGEGSRLTVL.

Here the CDR3 DNA reads TGTGCCAGCAGTGAAACGGGACTAGGGAACAATGAGCAGTTCTTC. This codes for CASSETGLGNNEQFF. The chain joins TRBV2 to TRBJ2-1, with 8 bases aligning to TRBD2. This CDR3 spans 15 amino acids. V lost 2 bases to trimming and J lost 5 bases; unmatched junction nucleotides: 5. The germline CDR1 and CDR2 sequences are SNHLY and FYNNEI.

The chain employs TRBV11-1 and TRBJ2-7; no reliable D call. Germline-derived CDR1 and CDR2 are SGHAT and FQDESV (reference sequence). This CDR3 has 13 amino acids. V lost 8 bases, J lost 2 bases, and 13 bases lay in between. Written as DNA, the CDR3 is TGTGCCAGCTCTGGCAGGCACCCCTACGAGCAGTACTTC. Its translation: CASSGRHPYEQYF.

Notes on this clone: Within the sample, other DNA sequences also encode this same CDR3. The chain has TRBV5-4 and TRBJ2-7, with D uncertain. This CDR3 comprises 11 residues. V was shortened by 0 bases and J by 7 bases, with 5 bases between the two germline ends. Germline V gene sequence: CDR1 SGHNT, CDR2 YYREEE (reference sequence). The CDR3 spells CASSLDREQYF. For the CDR3, the DNA is TGTGCCAGCAGCTTGGACCGGGAGCAGTACTTC.

This chain joins TRBV4-2 and TRBJ2-5, with D possibly TRBD2 on 6 matching bases. CDR3 length equals 14 residues. CDR1 and CDR2 (germline): LGHNA, YNFKEQ. V dropped 3 bases and J dropped 1 base, with 9 bases sitting between them. The CDR3 sequence is CASSQPGVQETQYF. CDR3 nucleotide sequence: TGTGCCAGCAGCCAGCCGGGGGTCCAAGAGACCCAGTACTTC.

CDR3: CASSLGQGKFYEQYF. The CDR3 DNA is TGTGCCAGCAGCTTGGGCCAGGGGAAATTTTACGAGCAGTACTTC. This chain connects TRBV5-6 to TRBJ2-7; D is possibly TRBD1 (6 bases). Between the trimmed V and J ends, which lost 0 bases and 4 bases, there was a span of 14 bases. There are 15 residues in the CDR3. The germline V gene encodes CDR1 SGHDT and CDR2 YYEEEE. Full variable domain (missing parts from reference TRBV5-6 and TRBJ2-7): DAGVTQSPTHLIKTRGQQVTLRCSPKSGHDTVSWYQQALGQGPQFIFQYYEEEERQRGNFPDRFSGHQFPNYSSELNVNALLLGDSALYLCASSLGQGKFYEQYFGPGTRLTVT.

This clone was seen a few times. The CDR3 coding sequence is TGTGCCAGCAGTTTCCCTCCGAAGCCCCAGCATTTT. Translating it yields CASSFPPKPQHF. The J gene is TRBJ1-5, the V gene TRBV28, with no clear D. Trimming pared 3 bases from V and 8 bases from J, leaving 8 bases between. Germline V CDR1 and CDR2: MDHEN, SYDVKM. This CDR3 has 12 amino acids.

This chain uses TRBV6-6 with TRBJ2-5; D may be TRBD1 (6 bases). The DNA end is more similar to TRBJ2-7, so the J call may be wrong. Germline values: CDR1 MNHNY, CDR2 SVGAGI (reference sequence). This CDR3 region has 13 residues. Here the CDR3 reads CASSYGQTYEQYF. In DNA, the CDR3 is TGTGCCAGCAGTTACGGACAGACCTACGAGCAGTACTTC.

The chain employs TRBV9 and TRBJ2-1; 15 bases are shared with TRBD2. The germline V gene has CDR1 SGDLS and CDR2 YYNGEE. The ends lost 3 bases at V and 10 bases at J; junction bases unmatched: 8. CDR3 size: 16 residues. The CDR3 reads CASSAPGLAGGREQFF. The CDR3, as DNA: TGTGCCAGCAGCGCACCGGGACTAGCGGGAGGAAGGGAGCAGTTCTTC.

This clone was seen only once. J is TRBJ2-1 and V is TRBV5-4; D call uncertain. Germline V lookup: CDR1 SGHNT, CDR2 YYREEE (reference sequence). This CDR3 comprises 14 residues. Trimming removed 1 base at V and 5 bases at J, with 10 bases between. The CDR3 region has the DNA TGTGCCAGCAGCTTGTCTCTACCTAACAATGAGCAGTTCTTC. It is translated as CASSLSLPNNEQFF.

This rearrangement joins TRBV15 to TRBJ2-7, with TRBD2 matching over 9 bases. CDR1 LNHNV and CDR2 YYDKDF come from the germline V gene (reference sequence). V gave up 3 bases and J gave up 5 bases; unmatched junction bases: 8. CDR3 size: 15 residues. The CDR3 is CATSSLAGLSNEQYF. In DNA form, the CDR3 reads TGTGCCACCAGCAGTCTAGCGGGACTTTCCAACGAGCAGTACTTC. The whole variable domain, remainder taken from reference TRBV15 and TRBJ2-7, is DAMVIQNPRYQVTQFGKPVTLSCSQTLNHNVMYWYQQKSSQAPKLLFHYYDKDFNNEADTPDNFQSRRPNTSFCFLDIRSPGLGDTAMYLCATSSLAGLSNEQYFGPGTRLTVT.

This clone occurred a few times. The J gene is TRBJ2-7, the V gene TRBV13; 12 positions match TRBD1. The CDR3 contains 16 residues. J gave up 2 bases and V 5 bases, and 7 bases lay outside the gene matches. CDR1 and CDR2 (germline): PRHDT, FYEKMQ (reference sequence). The CDR3 reads CASSIGGQGAPYEQYF. The CDR3 coding sequence is TGTGCCAGCAGCATCGGGGGACAGGGGGCCCCCTACGAGCAGTACTTC.

This clone was found once. This sequence joins TRBV7-9 and TRBJ2-5; D may be TRBD2 (6 bases). Germline V lookup: CDR1 SEHNR, CDR2 FQNEAQ (reference sequence). CDR3 length equals 14 residues. V was pared by 2 bases and J by 4 bases, with 11 bases between. The CDR3 reads CASSLSKGGETQYF. In DNA, the CDR3 is TGTGCCAGCAGCTTATCAAAGGGAGGAGAGACCCAGTACTTC. Variable domain in full (rest from reference TRBV7-9 and TRBJ2-5): DTGVSQNPRHKITKRGQNVTFRCDPISEHNRLYWYRQTLGQGPEFLTYFQNEAQLEKSRLLSDRFSAERPKGSFSTLEIQRTEQGDSAMYLCASSLSKGGETQYFGPGTRLLVL.

This chain joins TRBV30 and TRBJ2-5, with TRBD2 matching 15 bases. Germline loops: CDR1 GTSNPN, CDR2 SVGIG (reference sequence). The CDR3 is made up of 18 amino acids. Trimming removed 0 bases from V and 2 bases from J; junction bases left unmatched: 7. The CDR3 loop is CAWSVRTSGGARQETQYF. DNA for the CDR3: TGTGCCTGGAGTGTACGGACTAGCGGGGGGGCTAGGCAAGAGACCCAGTACTTC. Together with reference TRBV30 and TRBJ2-5, the CDR3 gives the full variable domain: SQTIHQWPATLVQPVGSPLSLECTVEGTSNPNLYWYRQAAGRGLQLLFYSVGIGQISSEVPQNLSASRPQDRQFILSSKKLLLSDSGFYLCAWSVRTSGGARQETQYFGPGTRLLVL.

Regarding this clone: The sample carries other DNA sequences with the same CDR3. This sequence joins TRBV30 and TRBJ2-7; TRBD1 or TRBD2 may be the D gene (5 bases each). The CDR3 covers 13 residues. Deletions cut 0 bases from V and 6 bases from J, with 12 bases between. Germline V gene data show CDR1 as GTSNPN and CDR2 as SVGIG (reference sequence). The CDR3 spells CAWSVQPGGEQYF. The CDR3 DNA follows: TGTGCCTGGAGTGTACAGCCTGGGGGCGAGCAGTACTTC.